A selection of T cell receptor beta chains follows, all from one sample in a study of T cell repertoires in cytomegalovirus infection. MiXCR, run by TCRdb on the reads, gives a single entry per CDR3 protein. The sample includes 700,000 to 850,000 distinct CDR3 sequences, approximately 29% of them seen just once. No antigen has been assigned to these receptors. Sample: cultured CD8+ T cells from PBMCs, taken from culture after CMV antigen stimulation. Receptors originate from a human donor in good health (CMV status not recorded). Some clones in this sample may be carry-over from other donors' samples. The CDR3 runs from the conserved cysteine through the conserved F or W. Each record gives: CDR3 length, clone size, J gene, V gene, D gene, CDR3 DNA, CDR3 protein. D genes are given only for firm matches. Rows may omit the clone size; those that give it use once, few, many or a size class.

len: 16
abundance: NA
j_gene: TRBJ2-1
v_gene: TRBV6-5
d_gene: NA
CDR3nt: TGTGCCAGCAGTTACGGGGGGTCGGTTTCCTACAATGAGCAGTTCTTC
CDR3aa: CASSYGGSVSYNEQFF

len: 17
abundance: NA
j_gene: TRBJ2-7
v_gene: TRBV7-9
d_gene: NA
CDR3nt: TGTGCCAGCAGCTTACAAGTCCTTGGGACTGACACCTACGAGCAGTACTTC
CDR3aa: CASSLQVLGTDTYEQYF

len: 17
abundance: many
j_gene: TRBJ2-3
v_gene: TRBV7-9
d_gene: NA
CDR3nt: TGTGCCAGCAGCTTAGCGCTGGGCGGGTCCACCACAGATACGCAGTATTTT
CDR3aa: CASSLALGGSTTDTQYF

len: 15
abundance: few
j_gene: TRBJ1-2
v_gene: TRBV19
d_gene: NA
CDR3nt: TGTGCCAGTAGTCCGGGGTCGCGGGCTAACTATGGCTACACCTTC
CDR3aa: CASSPGSRANYGYTF

len: 14
abundance: few
j_gene: TRBJ1-3
v_gene: TRBV20-1
d_gene: TRBD1
CDR3nt: TGCAGTGCAGGACAGGGAGGAGGGGGAAACACCATATATTTT
CDR3aa: CSAGQGGGGNTIYF

len: 15
abundance: NA
j_gene: TRBJ1-2
v_gene: TRBV6-1
d_gene: NA
CDR3nt: TGTGCCAGCAACATACAGGTCCCCACTAACTATGGCTACACCTTC
CDR3aa: CASNIQVPTNYGYTF

len: 15
abundance: few
j_gene: TRBJ1-2
v_gene: TRBV7-2
d_gene: NA
CDR3nt: TGTGCCAGCAGCTTAGACGGACGGAGCGACTATGGCTACACCTTC
CDR3aa: CASSLDGRSDYGYTF

len: 15
abundance: NA
j_gene: TRBJ2-2
v_gene: TRBV5-5
d_gene: NA
CDR3nt: TGTGCCAGCAGGTTTATAGAGACGAACACCGGGGAGCTGTTTTTT
CDR3aa: CASRFIETNTGELFF

len: 12
abundance: few
j_gene: TRBJ2-1
v_gene: TRBV3-1
d_gene: NA
CDR3nt: TGTGCCAGCAGCCACCCGCTAAGGGAGCAGTTCTTC
CDR3aa: CASSHPLREQFF

len: 15
abundance: few
j_gene: TRBJ1-1
v_gene: TRBV4-3
d_gene: NA
CDR3nt: TGCGCCAGCAGCCAAGGCTGGGGGCAGAGGACTGAAGCTTTCTTT
CDR3aa: CASSQGWGQRTEAFF

len: 16
abundance: many
j_gene: TRBJ2-1
v_gene: TRBV7-8
d_gene: TRBD2
CDR3nt: TGTGCCAGCAGCTTAGAGTTCTTTGAGACTAGCCATGAGCAGTTCTTC
CDR3aa: CASSLEFFETSHEQFF

len: 13
abundance: few
j_gene: TRBJ2-2
v_gene: TRBV11-1
d_gene: NA
CDR3nt: TGTGCCAGCAGCCAAACCGGCGTGGGGAAGCTGTTTTTT
CDR3aa: CASSQTGVGKLFF

len: 13
abundance: NA
j_gene: TRBJ1-2
v_gene: TRBV6-1
d_gene: TRBD1
CDR3nt: TGTGCCAACAGTGAACGGGGACAGAATGGCTACACCTTC
CDR3aa: CANSERGQNGYTF

len: 15
abundance: NA
j_gene: TRBJ2-1
v_gene: TRBV6-1
d_gene: TRBD2
CDR3nt: TGTGCCAGCAGCCGACTAGCGGGGGGGCAGGTTGAGCAGTTCTTC
CDR3aa: CASSRLAGGQVEQFF

len: 16
abundance: NA
j_gene: TRBJ2-2
v_gene: TRBV25-1
d_gene: NA
CDR3nt: TGTGCCAGCAGTGAAGGGGTCTCCGCGAACACCGGGGAGCTGTTTTTT
CDR3aa: CASSEGVSANTGELFF

len: 13
abundance: few
j_gene: TRBJ1-2
v_gene: TRBV7-9
d_gene: NA
CDR3nt: TGTGCCAGCAGCTTAAGGACAGACTATGGCTACACCTTC
CDR3aa: CASSLRTDYGYTF

len: 13
abundance: NA
j_gene: TRBJ1-1
v_gene: TRBV15
d_gene: NA
CDR3nt: TGTGCCACCAGCAGAGTTGAGGTATCTGAAGCTTTCTTT
CDR3aa: CATSRVEVSEAFF

len: 16
abundance: NA
j_gene: TRBJ2-1
v_gene: TRBV27
d_gene: TRBD2
CDR3nt: TGTGCCAGCAGTTCCTATAGCGGGGGGGCTTACAATGAGCAGTTCTTC
CDR3aa: CASSSYSGGAYNEQFF

len: 18
abundance: few
j_gene: TRBJ1-5
v_gene: TRBV6-1
d_gene: TRBD1
CDR3nt: TGTGCCAGCAGTCATGGACAGGGCATCTATTATCGCAATCAGCCCCAGCATTTT
CDR3aa: CASSHGQGIYYRNQPQHF

len: 15
abundance: few
j_gene: TRBJ1-5
v_gene: TRBV11-2
d_gene: NA
CDR3nt: TGTGCCAGCAGCTTGAGCTATGGCGGCAATCAGCCCCAGCATTTT
CDR3aa: CASSLSYGGNQPQHF

len: 14
abundance: many
j_gene: TRBJ2-2
v_gene: TRBV7-2
d_gene: NA
CDR3nt: TGTGCCAGCAGCCTGCCATTCGCCTCCGGGGAGCTGTTTTTT
CDR3aa: CASSLPFASGELFF

len: 11
abundance: few
j_gene: TRBJ1-1
v_gene: TRBV2
d_gene: NA
CDR3nt: TGTTGTACCGGGACTTTGATACAAGCTTTCTTT
CDR3aa: CCTGTLIQAFF

len: 15
abundance: NA
j_gene: TRBJ2-7
v_gene: TRBV4-1
d_gene: TRBD2
CDR3nt: TGCGTCAGCAGCCAAGAAAAACTAGCGGTTTACGAGCAGTACTTC
CDR3aa: CVSSQEKLAVYEQYF

len: 13
abundance: few
j_gene: TRBJ1-6
v_gene: TRBV2
d_gene: NA
CDR3nt: TGTGCCAGCATTGGTGGGGCGAGAGTACCCCTCCACTTT
CDR3aa: CASIGGARVPLHF

len: 17
abundance: few
j_gene: TRBJ2-2
v_gene: TRBV6-5
d_gene: NA
CDR3nt: TGTGCCAGCAGTTACGGGGGACCGTATACCCCAACCGGGGAGCTGTTTTTT
CDR3aa: CASSYGGPYTPTGELFF

len: 14
abundance: NA
j_gene: TRBJ1-3
v_gene: TRBV15
d_gene: NA
CDR3nt: TGTGCCACCAGCCGGGGGCTGGCTGGAAACACCATATATTTT
CDR3aa: CATSRGLAGNTIYF

len: 16
abundance: NA
j_gene: TRBJ2-3
v_gene: TRBV10-3
d_gene: TRBD2
CDR3nt: TGTGCCATCAGACTAGCGGGGGATAAGGAGGCAGATACGCAGTATTTT
CDR3aa: CAIRLAGDKEADTQYF

len: 16
abundance: many
j_gene: TRBJ1-1
v_gene: TRBV4-2
d_gene: NA
CDR3nt: TGTGCCAGCAGCCAACCCCACGGCCCCGTTCTCACTGAAGCTTTCTTT
CDR3aa: CASSQPHGPVLTEAFF

len: 18
abundance: few
j_gene: TRBJ2-1
v_gene: TRBV5-4
d_gene: NA
CDR3nt: TGTGCCAGCAGCTTTTTACAGGGAAAACTGAGCTCCTACAATGAGCAGTTCTTC
CDR3aa: CASSFLQGKLSSYNEQFF

len: 13
abundance: NA
j_gene: TRBJ1-6
v_gene: TRBV27
d_gene: NA
CDR3nt: TGTGCCAGCAGTTTACCGTGGAATTCACCCCTCCACTTT
CDR3aa: CASSLPWNSPLHF

len: 14
abundance: NA
j_gene: TRBJ1-5
v_gene: TRBV12-3/TRBV12-4
d_gene: NA
CDR3nt: TGTGCCAGCAGTTTAACCGTAGCGGGCCAGCCCCAGCATTTT
CDR3aa: CASSLTVAGQPQHF

len: 14
abundance: NA
j_gene: TRBJ1-2
v_gene: TRBV2
d_gene: NA
CDR3nt: TGTGCCAGCAGTGCTTCGGTGCATAGCTATGGCTACACCTTC
CDR3aa: CASSASVHSYGYTF

len: 16
abundance: few
j_gene: TRBJ2-2
v_gene: TRBV24-1
d_gene: NA
CDR3nt: TGTGCCACCAGTGATTTCAGGCGGGCGGGCACCGGGGAGCTGTTTTTT
CDR3aa: CATSDFRRAGTGELFF

len: 13
abundance: NA
j_gene: TRBJ2-3
v_gene: TRBV7-3
d_gene: NA
CDR3nt: TGTGTCAGCAGCTTATACCGCACAGATACGCAGTATTTT
CDR3aa: CVSSLYRTDTQYF

len: 14
abundance: NA
j_gene: TRBJ1-1
v_gene: TRBV9
d_gene: NA
CDR3nt: TGTGCCAGCAGCGTTCGAGATTTAGGGCCTGAAGCTTTCTTT
CDR3aa: CASSVRDLGPEAFF

len: 15
abundance: NA
j_gene: TRBJ2-2
v_gene: TRBV7-7
d_gene: NA
CDR3nt: TGTGCTAGCAGCTGGACGGATTCGAACACCGGGGAGCTGTTTTTT
CDR3aa: CASSWTDSNTGELFF

len: 14
abundance: few
j_gene: TRBJ2-7
v_gene: TRBV7-6
d_gene: TRBD1
CDR3nt: TGTGCCAGCAGTGACAGGGGGCGCCTCGACGAGCAGTACTTC
CDR3aa: CASSDRGRLDEQYF

len: 15
abundance: NA
j_gene: TRBJ1-3
v_gene: TRBV27
d_gene: TRBD1
CDR3nt: TGTGCCAGCAGTTTCGTCCGGGACAGGGGGGACACCATATATTTT
CDR3aa: CASSFVRDRGDTIYF

len: 13
abundance: NA
j_gene: TRBJ2-1
v_gene: TRBV5-6
d_gene: NA
CDR3nt: TGTGCCAGCAGCCGCGAAGGGGCGAATGAGCAGTTCTTC
CDR3aa: CASSREGANEQFF

len: 13
abundance: few
j_gene: TRBJ2-1
v_gene: TRBV6-6
d_gene: NA
CDR3nt: TGTGCCAGCACCCCGGAGGTTTTGGATGAGCAGTTCTTC
CDR3aa: CASTPEVLDEQFF

len: 18
abundance: few
j_gene: TRBJ1-5
v_gene: TRBV4-1
d_gene: NA
CDR3nt: TGCGCCAGCAGCCAAGACCCCCCGGTAGTCACGAGCAATCAGCCCCAGCATTTT
CDR3aa: CASSQDPPVVTSNQPQHF

len: 14
abundance: few
j_gene: TRBJ1-2
v_gene: TRBV4-2
d_gene: TRBD1
CDR3nt: TGTGCCAGCAGCCAAGAAGGGACAGCCTATGGCTACACCTTC
CDR3aa: CASSQEGTAYGYTF

len: 12
abundance: few
j_gene: TRBJ2-1
v_gene: TRBV2
d_gene: NA
CDR3nt: TGTGCCAGTGGTCTGATTTACAATGAGCAGTTCTTC
CDR3aa: CASGLIYNEQFF

len: 13
abundance: few
j_gene: TRBJ2-7
v_gene: TRBV7-9
d_gene: NA
CDR3nt: TGTGCCAGCAGCCGGGCGCAGGGACGCGAGCAGTACTTC
CDR3aa: CASSRAQGREQYF